This TCR beta chain emerged from a study of blood T cell repertoires in COVID-19. At the level of the study: Samples taken during acute and convalescent COVID-19 were collected in the United States, Italy and Spain.

Germline CDR1 MGHDK, CDR2 SYGVNS. The V end lost 0 bases, the J end lost 0 bases, and 6 bases lay between the germline ends. This CDR3 is built from 15 residues. Sequencing was performed with immunoSEQ multiplex PCR; in TCRdb, only in-frame clones are kept and a portion is missing. The sample consists of roughly 51,000 clones, 91% of them appearing once. This sequence originates from a woman aged 55 to 70 with active or convalescent COVID-19. The chain couples TRBV25-1 to TRBJ1-3, with D uncertain. The sequencing input was peripheral blood. This CDR3 reads CASSEYLSSGNTIYF. Written as DNA, the CDR3 is TGTGCCAGCAGTGAATATCTGAGCTCTGGAAACACCATATATTTT.